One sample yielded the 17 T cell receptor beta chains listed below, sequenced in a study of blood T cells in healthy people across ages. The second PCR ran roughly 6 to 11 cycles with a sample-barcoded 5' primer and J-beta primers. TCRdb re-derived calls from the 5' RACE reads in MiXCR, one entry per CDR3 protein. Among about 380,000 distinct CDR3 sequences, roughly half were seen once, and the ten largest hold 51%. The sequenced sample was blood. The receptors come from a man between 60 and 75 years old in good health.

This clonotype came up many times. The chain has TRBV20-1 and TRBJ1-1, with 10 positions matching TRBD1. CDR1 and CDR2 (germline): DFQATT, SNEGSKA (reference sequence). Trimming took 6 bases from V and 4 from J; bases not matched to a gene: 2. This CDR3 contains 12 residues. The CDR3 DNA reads TGCAGTGCCAGGACAGGGGGCACTGAAGCTTTCTTT. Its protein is CSARTGGTEAFF.

CDR3 region: CSADAGTGPDTQYF. CDR3 sequence (DNA): TGCAGTGCCGACGCCGGGACAGGGCCAGATACGCAGTATTTT. The V gene is TRBV20-1, the J gene TRBJ2-3, with 9 nucleotides matching TRBD1. Germline V gene lookup returns CDR1 DFQATT and CDR2 SNEGSKA (reference sequence). This CDR3 is built from 14 residues. The V segment lost 6 bases and the J segment 4 bases; nucleotides outside the gene matches: 8.

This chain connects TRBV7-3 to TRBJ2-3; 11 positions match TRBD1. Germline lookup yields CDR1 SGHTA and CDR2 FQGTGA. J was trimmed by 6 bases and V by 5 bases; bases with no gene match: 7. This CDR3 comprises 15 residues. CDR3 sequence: CASSTGQGGWDTQYF. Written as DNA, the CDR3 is TGTGCCAGCAGCACGGGACAGGGGGGTTGGGATACGCAGTATTTT.

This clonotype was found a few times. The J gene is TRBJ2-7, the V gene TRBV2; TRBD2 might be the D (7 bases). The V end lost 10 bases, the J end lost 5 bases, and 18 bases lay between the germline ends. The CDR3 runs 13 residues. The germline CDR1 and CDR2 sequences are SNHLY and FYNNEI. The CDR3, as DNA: TGTGCCACAACGGGGGGCCGACTCGACGAGCAGTACTTC. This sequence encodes CATTGGRLDEQYF. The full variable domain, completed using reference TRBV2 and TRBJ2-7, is EPEVTQTPSHQVTQMGQEVILRCVPISNHLYFYWYRQILGQKVEFLVSFYNNEISEKSEIFDDQFSVERPDGSNFTLKIRSTKLEDSAMYFCATTGGRLDEQYFGPGTRLTVT.

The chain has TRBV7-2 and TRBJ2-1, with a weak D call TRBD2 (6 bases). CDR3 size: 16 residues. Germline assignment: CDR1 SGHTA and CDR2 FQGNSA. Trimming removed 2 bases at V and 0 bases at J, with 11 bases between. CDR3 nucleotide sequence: TGTGCCAGCAGCTTAACCGGGAGTAGCTCCTACAATGAGCAGTTCTTC. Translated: CASSLTGSSSYNEQFF.

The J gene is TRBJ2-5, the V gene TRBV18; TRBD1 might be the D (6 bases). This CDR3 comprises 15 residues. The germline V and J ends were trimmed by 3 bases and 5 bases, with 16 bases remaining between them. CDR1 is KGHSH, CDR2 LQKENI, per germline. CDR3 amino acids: CASSPHDGTTETQYF. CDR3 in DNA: TGTGCCAGCTCACCGCACGACGGGACAACGGAGACCCAGTACTTC. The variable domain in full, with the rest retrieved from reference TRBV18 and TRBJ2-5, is NAGVMQNPRHLVRRRGQEARLRCSPMKGHSHVYWYRQLPEEGLKFMVYLQKENIIDESGMPKERFSAEFPKEGPSILRIQQVVRGDSAAYFCASSPHDGTTETQYFGPGTRLLVL.

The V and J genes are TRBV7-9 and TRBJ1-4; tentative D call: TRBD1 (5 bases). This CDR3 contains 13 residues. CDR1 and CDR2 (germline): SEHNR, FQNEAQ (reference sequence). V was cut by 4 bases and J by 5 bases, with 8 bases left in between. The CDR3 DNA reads TGTGCCAGCAGCTCGTGGGGCAATGAAAAACTGTTTTTT. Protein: CASSSWGNEKLFF.

In DNA, the CDR3 is TGTGCCATCAGTGACAAGAATAATTCACCCCTCCACTTT. As protein: CAISDKNNSPLHF. The rearrangement uses TRBV10-3 and TRBJ1-6; D is unclear. Per the germline V gene, CDR1 is ENHRY and CDR2 is SYGVKD. Trimming removed 3 bases from V and 5 bases from J, with 5 bases in between. This CDR3 has 13 amino acids.

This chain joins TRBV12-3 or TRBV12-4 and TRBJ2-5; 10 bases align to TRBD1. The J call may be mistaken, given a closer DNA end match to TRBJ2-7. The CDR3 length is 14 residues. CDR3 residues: CASSVGQGLYEQYF. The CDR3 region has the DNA TGTGCCAGCAGTGTGGGACAGGGGCTATACGAGCAGTACTTC.

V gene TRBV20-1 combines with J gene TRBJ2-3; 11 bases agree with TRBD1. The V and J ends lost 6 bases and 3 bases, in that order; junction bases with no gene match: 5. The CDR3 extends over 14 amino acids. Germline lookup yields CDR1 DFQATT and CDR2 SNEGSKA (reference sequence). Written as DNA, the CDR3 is TGCAGTGCCCCCGGACAGGGGGCTACAGATACGCAGTATTTT. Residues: CSAPGQGATDTQYF.

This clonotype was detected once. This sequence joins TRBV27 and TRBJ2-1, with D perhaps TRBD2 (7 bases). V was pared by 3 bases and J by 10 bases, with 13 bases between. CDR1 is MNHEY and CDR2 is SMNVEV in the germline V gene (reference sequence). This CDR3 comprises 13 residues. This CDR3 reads CASSLGGGGEQFF. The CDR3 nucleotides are TGTGCCAGCAGTTTGGGGGGAGGGGGAGAGCAGTTCTTC.

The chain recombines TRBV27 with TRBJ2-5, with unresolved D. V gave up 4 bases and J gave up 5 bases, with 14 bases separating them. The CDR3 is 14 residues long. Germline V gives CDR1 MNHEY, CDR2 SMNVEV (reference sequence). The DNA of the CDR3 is TGTGCCAGCAGTTCCCCTTTTAGGGTCGAGACCCAGTACTTC. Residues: CASSSPFRVETQYF.

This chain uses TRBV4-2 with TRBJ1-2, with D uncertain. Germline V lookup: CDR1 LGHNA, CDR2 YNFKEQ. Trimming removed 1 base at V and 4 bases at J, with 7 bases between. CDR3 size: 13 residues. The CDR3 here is CASSQGPTYGYTF. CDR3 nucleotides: TGTGCCAGCAGCCAAGGGCCGACCTATGGCTACACCTTC.

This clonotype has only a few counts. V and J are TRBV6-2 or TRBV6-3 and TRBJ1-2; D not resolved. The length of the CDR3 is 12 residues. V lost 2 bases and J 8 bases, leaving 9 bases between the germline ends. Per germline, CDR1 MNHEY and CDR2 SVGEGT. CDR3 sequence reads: CASSYPQWGYTF. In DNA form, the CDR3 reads TGTGCCAGCAGTTACCCACAGTGGGGCTACACCTTC.

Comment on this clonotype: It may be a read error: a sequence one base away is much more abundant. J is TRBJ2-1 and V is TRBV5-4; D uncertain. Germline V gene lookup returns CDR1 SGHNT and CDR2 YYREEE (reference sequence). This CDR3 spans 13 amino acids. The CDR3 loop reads CASSPISYSEQFF. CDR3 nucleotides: TGTGCCAGCAGCCCTATCTCCTACAGTGAGCAGTTCTTC.

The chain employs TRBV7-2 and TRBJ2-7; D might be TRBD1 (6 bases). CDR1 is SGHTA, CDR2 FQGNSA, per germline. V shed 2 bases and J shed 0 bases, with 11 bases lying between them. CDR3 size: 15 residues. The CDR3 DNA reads TGTGCCAGCAGCTTACCAGGGGCCCTCTCCTACGAGCAGTACTTC. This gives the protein CASSLPGALSYEQYF.

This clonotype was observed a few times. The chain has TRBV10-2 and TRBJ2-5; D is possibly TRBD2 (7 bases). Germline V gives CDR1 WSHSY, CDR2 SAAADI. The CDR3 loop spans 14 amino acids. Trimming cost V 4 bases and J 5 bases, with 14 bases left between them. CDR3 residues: CASSVTGGGETQYF. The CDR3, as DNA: TGCGCCAGCAGTGTCACGGGGGGCGGGGAGACCCAGTACTTC.